This T cell receptor beta chain originates from a study of CD8+ T cells in alopecia areata. Findings and caveats of the study: Patients shared TCRs less clearly than mice did, possibly owing to HLA.

Following extraction, RNA underwent reverse transcription to cDNA, which served as the sequencing template. Clones were sequenced by immunoSEQ multiplex PCR, and TCRdb holds only the in-frame ones, with some missing. Here the sample spans 75,000 to 100,000 clones, about 40% being singletons. Trimming shortened V by 3 bases and J by 6 bases, and 11 bases separated the two germline ends. Germline V CDR1 and CDR2: MDHEN, SYDVKM. The CDR3 contains 13 residues. As regards this clone: Its antigen is not identified.

The sorting of PBMCs gave CD4+ and CD8+ T cells. The chain has TRBV28 and TRBJ2-5, with D perhaps matching TRBD1 or TRBD2 (6 bases each). This sequence originates from a human donor with alopecia areata. Sequencing input: CD4+ T cells sorted from blood. This CDR3 is CASSLGGTKTQYF. The CDR3 DNA is TGTGCCAGCAGTTTGGGGGGCACAAAGACCCAGTACTTC.